The present TCR beta chain was sequenced within a study of PD-1 blockade in classical Hodgkin lymphoma. Measured with immunoSEQ multiplex PCR; TCRdb has only the in-frame clones, and not every one. Here the sample spans around 150,000 clones, just under 80% being singletons. With regard to this clone: Its antigen remains unidentified.

Overall study results and limits: Healthy donors reportedly exceeded newly diagnosed patients in baseline TCR diversity. Partial responders and progressors had significantly lower baseline TCR diversity.

All the patients suffered relapse after autologous stem cell transplantation, and brentuximab vedotin exposure differed. Complete response, partial response or progressive disease was each patient's best response. The specimen was peripheral blood mononuclear cells (PBMCs), collected before the second cycle of nivolumab. The origin of this receptor is a human donor with classical Hodgkin lymphoma.

The CDR3 region is CASSLRAVTGSGAFF. In DNA, the CDR3 is TGTGCCAGCAGCTTAAGGGCAGTTACGGGGTCCGGAGCTTTCTTT. This chain uses TRBV7-2 with TRBJ1-1; D ambiguous. V gave up 2 bases and J gave up 10 bases, with 20 bases separating them. CDR3 length equals 15 residues. Per germline, CDR1 SGHTA and CDR2 FQGNSA.